Presented here are 27 T cell receptor beta chains from one specimen sequenced in a study of shared clonotypes between healthy human individuals. The table came from immunoSEQ multiplex PCR; TCRdb's copy has only in-frame clones and leaves some out. The sample holds millions of clones, roughly nine tenths seen once. Sequencing used naive CD4+ T cells sorted from blood. This sample's subset: CD45RA+ positively selected. The receptors shown here come from a man aged 18 to 35 in good health.

V and J are TRBV4-1 and TRBJ2-7; 9 bases match TRBD1. The CDR3 has 16 amino acids. Trimming took 5 bases from V and 5 from J; bases not matched to a gene: 13. CDR1 is MGHRA and CDR2 is YSYEKL in the germline V gene. CDR3 coding DNA: TGCGCCAGCAGCAAAAGGGGCACAGGGGGCAGCGACGAGCAGTACTTC. Its translation is CASSKRGTGGSDEQYF.

V gene TRBV10-3 combines with J gene TRBJ2-7, with 10 bases lining up with TRBD1. Germline V gives CDR1 ENHRY, CDR2 SYGVKD. V lost 10 bases, J lost 5 bases, and 5 bases stayed unmatched. The CDR3 spans 12 residues. Here the CDR3 DNA reads TGTGCCAACAGACAGGGGGCCCACGAGCAGTACTTC. This codes for CANRQGAHEQYF.

As regards this clone: A read error may explain this, as a much larger clone is one base away. Other DNA sequences in this sample translate to the same CDR3. The chain employs TRBV2 and TRBJ2-7; no definite D call. CDR1 and CDR2 (germline): SNHLY, FYNNEI. This CDR3 comprises 12 residues. V dropped 6 bases and J dropped 0 bases, with 6 bases sitting between them. CDR3 DNA: TGTGCCAGCAGCCCTAGCTCCTACGAGCAGTACTTC. Protein: CASSPSSYEQYF. The whole variable domain, remainder taken from reference TRBV2 and TRBJ2-7, is EPEVTQTPSHQVTQMGQEVILRCVPISNHLYFYWYRQILGQKVEFLVSFYNNEISEKSEIFDDQFSVERPDGSNFTLKIRSTKLEDSAMYFCASSPSSYEQYFGPGTRLTVT.

This chain uses TRBV28 with TRBJ1-5, with no clear D. The CDR3 runs to 16 residues. V was clipped by 5 bases and J by 0 bases, with 14 bases between them. Germline lookup yields CDR1 MDHEN and CDR2 SYDVKM. CDR3 in amino acids: CASSPGRLYSNQPQHF. DNA for the CDR3: TGTGCCAGCAGTCCCGGTAGGTTGTATAGCAATCAGCCCCAGCATTTT.

The V and J genes are TRBV5-1 and TRBJ1-1; 11 positions agree with TRBD1. Looked up from germline, CDR1 is SGHRS and CDR2 is YFSETQ. The CDR3 extends over 15 amino acids. The ends lost 4 bases at V and 1 base at J; junction bases unmatched: 3. The CDR3 loop is CASSKGTGGNTEAFF. Written as DNA, the CDR3 is TGCGCCAGCAGCAAGGGGACAGGGGGGAACACTGAAGCTTTCTTT.

This chain links TRBV5-6 with TRBJ2-4; 8 nucleotides match TRBD1. V gave up 1 base and J gave up 0 bases; unmatched junction bases: 6. CDR1 and CDR2 from the germline V gene are SGHDT and YYEEEE. The CDR3 is 17 residues long. CDR3 bases: TGTGCCAGCAGCTTGCTGGACAGGGACCTAGCCAAAAACATTCAGTACTTC. Translation: CASSLLDRDLAKNIQYF.

The CDR3 region has the DNA TGTGCCAGCAGTGGATTGACAGGGGAGGATCAGCCCCAGCATTTT. As protein: CASSGLTGEDQPQHF. V is TRBV25-1 and J is TRBJ1-5; TRBD1 aligns across 8 bases. CDR3 length: 15 amino acids. In germline, CDR1 is MGHDK, CDR2 SYGVNS. The V gene end was trimmed by 4 bases and the J gene end by 5 bases; junction bases not matched to a gene: 7.

This clone was detected only once. Here the CDR3 reads CASSQGETDTQYF. The CDR3 DNA reads as TGTGCCAGCAGCCAAGGGGAAACAGATACGCAGTATTTT. The gene calls are TRBV11-3 and TRBJ2-3, with D possibly being TRBD1 (5 bases). CDR3 length: 13 amino acids. The germline V gene encodes CDR1 SGHNT and CDR2 YENEEA. Trimming removed 5 bases at V and 3 bases at J, with 9 bases between. The full variable domain, with the rest looked up from reference TRBV11-3 and TRBJ2-3, is EAGVVQSPRYKIIEKKQPVAFWCNPISGHNTLYWYLQNLGQGPELLIRYENEEAVDDSQLPKDRFSAERLKGVDSTLKIQPAELGDSAVYLCASSQGETDTQYFGPGTRLTVL.

V usage is TRBV30 and J usage is TRBJ1-2; D gene unclear. V was clipped by 1 base and J by 4 bases, with 10 bases between them. Germline loops: CDR1 GTSNPN, CDR2 SVGIG (reference sequence). CDR3 size: 13 residues. The CDR3 protein is CAWSETGSYGYTF. Here the CDR3 DNA reads TGTGCCTGGAGTGAAACGGGGTCCTATGGCTACACCTTC.

The rearrangement joins TRBV5-1 to TRBJ1-4; 8 nucleotides line up with TRBD1. V lost 5 bases, J lost 0 bases, and 15 bases stayed unmatched. In germline, CDR1 is SGHRS, CDR2 YFSETQ. The CDR3 totals 19 residues. This CDR3 is CASRGGQASLTSTNEKLFF. As DNA, the CDR3 is TGCGCCAGCAGGGGGGGACAGGCAAGCCTGACCTCAACTAATGAAAAACTGTTTTTT. Together with reference TRBV5-1 and TRBJ1-4, the CDR3 gives the full variable domain: KAGVTQTPRYLIKTRGQQVTLSCSPISGHRSVSWYQQTPGQGLQFLFEYFSETQRNKGNFPGRFSGRQFSNSRSEMNVSTLELGDSALYLCASRGGQASLTSTNEKLFFGSGTQLSVL.

This chain joins TRBV6-1 and TRBJ2-1; 10 positions match TRBD2. Germline lookup yields CDR1 MNHNS and CDR2 SASEGT. V shed 2 bases, J shed 4 bases, and the junction held 8 bases outside the gene matches. The CDR3 totals 17 residues. CDR3 DNA: TGTGCCAGCAGTGAATTAGGTAGTAGCGGGGGGTACAATGAGCAGTTCTTC. It yields the protein CASSELGSSGGYNEQFF.

The CDR3: CASSPLGVGVEQYF. CDR3 in DNA: TGTGCCAGCTCACCACTGGGCGTGGGGGTGGAGCAGTACTTC. The genes are TRBV18 and TRBJ2-4, with D possibly being TRBD1 or TRBD2 (5 bases each). Germline V gene lookup returns CDR1 KGHSH and CDR2 LQKENI. The CDR3 consists of 14 residues. Trimming cost V 1 base and J 13 bases, with 17 bases left between them.

The rearrangement uses TRBV5-1 and TRBJ2-4; weak D call: TRBD1 (6 bases). V was cut by 3 bases and J by 0 bases, with 19 bases left in between. The CDR3 has 18 amino acids. CDR1 is SGHRS, CDR2 YFSETQ, per germline. This chain's CDR3 is CASSSDSTPLQAKNIQYF. The CDR3 DNA follows: TGCGCCAGCAGCTCGGACAGCACTCCTTTGCAAGCCAAAAACATTCAGTACTTC.

The J gene is TRBJ2-7, the V gene TRBV7-2; possible D gene TRBD1, 7 bases. The CDR3 sequence is 15 residues long. Germline lookup yields CDR1 SGHTA and CDR2 FQGNSA. V was trimmed by 5 bases and J by 4 bases, leaving 18 bases between them. This CDR3 is CASSPGGGQGYEQYF. CDR3 nucleotides: TGTGCCAGCAGCCCCGGAGGGGGCCAGGGGTACGAGCAGTACTTC.

V gene TRBV10-3 combines with J gene TRBJ2-1; 11 nucleotides match TRBD2. Germline trimming cut 0 bases from V and 8 bases from J; bases unmatched to any gene: 3. There are 15 residues in the CDR3. CDR1 and CDR2 (germline): ENHRY, SYGVKD. The chain's CDR3 is CAISESGLAVDEQFF. In DNA form, the CDR3 reads TGTGCCATCAGTGAGTCGGGACTAGCGGTCGATGAGCAGTTCTTC.

This clone was observed a single time. This chain connects TRBV5-1 to TRBJ1-6, with 7 bases lining up with TRBD1. Germline CDR1 and CDR2: SGHRS and YFSETQ. V was clipped by 4 bases and J by 8 bases; unmatched bases: 6. CDR3 size: 14 residues. The CDR3 sequence: CASSLGQQDSPLHF. CDR3 nucleotides: TGCGCCAGCAGCCTGGGACAGCAAGATTCACCCCTCCACTTT. Combining the CDR3 with reference TRBV5-1 and TRBJ1-6 gives the whole variable domain KAGVTQTPRYLIKTRGQQVTLSCSPISGHRSVSWYQQTPGQGLQFLFEYFSETQRNKGNFPGRFSGRQFSNSRSEMNVSTLELGDSALYLCASSLGQQDSPLHFGNGTRLTVT.

V and J are TRBV2 and TRBJ2-7; D call uncertain. Trimming removed 8 bases from V and 5 bases from J, with 19 bases in between. The CDR3 extends over 14 amino acids. The germline CDR1 and CDR2 sequences are SNHLY and FYNNEI. This chain's CDR3 is CASPTSGRMDEQYF. The CDR3 DNA follows: TGTGCCAGCCCGACCTCCGGGCGGATGGACGAGCAGTACTTC.

The CDR3 nucleotides read TGTGCCAGTAGTGCAGACAGGGGAGTGGACACTGAAGCTTTCTTT. Protein sequence: CASSADRGVDTEAFF. V and J are TRBV19 and TRBJ1-1; TRBD1 agrees at 8 bases. J gave up 3 bases and V 5 bases, and 8 bases lay outside the gene matches. From germline, CDR1 is LNHDA and CDR2 SQIVND (reference sequence). The CDR3 runs to 15 residues. Full variable domain (missing parts from reference TRBV19 and TRBJ1-1): DGGITQSPKYLFRKEGQNVTLSCEQNLNHDAMYWYRQDPGQGLRLIYYSQIVNDFQKGDIAEGYSVSREKKESFPLTVTSAQKNPTAFYLCASSADRGVDTEAFFGQGTRLTVV.

This sequence joins TRBV9 and TRBJ1-4; TRBD1 matches at 11 bases. The V and J ends lost 4 bases and 8 bases, in that order; junction bases with no gene match: 7. This CDR3 contains 15 residues. CDR1 SGDLS and CDR2 YYNGEE come from the germline V gene. Written as DNA, the CDR3 is TGTGCCAGCAGCACCTCCGGGACAGGGGGAGAAAAACTGTTTTTT. Its protein product is CASSTSGTGGEKLFF.

The chain carries TRBV6-6 and TRBJ2-3; D gene ambiguous. CDR3 length: 14 amino acids. CDR1 is MNHNY and CDR2 is SVGAGI in the germline V gene (reference sequence). The V and J ends lost 2 bases and 0 bases respectively, with 6 bases between them. This CDR3 is CASSYMVSTDTQYF. The CDR3, as DNA: TGTGCCAGCAGTTACATGGTTAGCACAGATACGCAGTATTTT.

Comment on this clone: Within the sample, other DNA sequences also encode this same CDR3. V gene TRBV5-1 combines with J gene TRBJ2-7; tentatively, D is TRBD1 (5 bases). The V gene lost 2 bases and the J gene lost 3 bases, with 6 bases spanning the gap. The CDR3 has 12 amino acids. Germline lookup yields CDR1 SGHRS and CDR2 YFSETQ. Here the CDR3 reads CASSFQGYEQYF. For the CDR3, the DNA is TGCGCCAGCAGCTTTCAGGGCTACGAGCAGTACTTC.

This clone has just one count. The rearrangement joins TRBV4-2 to TRBJ2-7; 8 nucleotides match TRBD2. Losses at the gene ends were 5 bases for V and 6 bases for J; bases not matched to a gene: 12. This CDR3 has 15 amino acids. Germline CDR1 LGHNA, CDR2 YNFKEQ. In nucleotides, the CDR3 is TGTGCCAGCAGCTACCCGGGACTAGTGGAAGGCGAGCAGTACTTC. Its protein product is CASSYPGLVEGEQYF.

V gene TRBV28 combines with J gene TRBJ1-5; 7 bases match TRBD1. This CDR3 has 15 amino acids. In germline, CDR1 is MDHEN, CDR2 SYDVKM. V lost 4 bases to trimming and J lost 4 bases; unmatched junction nucleotides: 7. CDR3 protein: CASSWKDRVNQPQHF. In nucleotides, the CDR3 is TGTGCCAGCAGTTGGAAAGACAGGGTGAATCAGCCCCAGCATTTT.

The V gene is TRBV6-1, the J gene TRBJ2-1, with 7 bases identical to TRBD1. The CDR3 contains 16 residues. J lost 2 bases, V lost 3 bases, and 7 bases had no gene match. The germline V gene has CDR1 MNHNS and CDR2 SASEGT. CDR3 in amino acids: CASSDPTGAAYNEQFF. CDR3 in DNA: TGTGCCAGCAGTGATCCTACAGGGGCCGCCTACAATGAGCAGTTCTTC.

The chain recombines TRBV7-9 with TRBJ2-3; 11 bases agree with TRBD2. The germline V gene has CDR1 SEHNR and CDR2 FQNEAQ (reference sequence). This CDR3 region has 17 residues. After removal of 2 bases from V and 0 bases from J, the junction contained 4 bases not matched to a gene. CDR3 loop: CASSLHRTSGSTDTQYF. The CDR3 DNA sequence: TGTGCCAGCAGCTTACACCGGACTAGCGGGAGCACAGATACGCAGTATTTT.

The chain uses TRBV18 and TRBJ2-2, with 14 bases matching TRBD2. The V gene's germline CDR1 is KGHSH and CDR2 LQKENI. The length of the CDR3 is 17 residues. V dropped 6 bases and J dropped 2; count of bases not matched to a gene: 5. The CDR3 loop is CASSRTSGGPNTGELFF. Here the CDR3 DNA reads TGTGCCAGCTCTCGGACTAGCGGGGGGCCCAACACCGGGGAGCTGTTTTTT.

As concerns this clone: This sample includes further DNA sequences coding for the same CDR3. The chain uses TRBV18 and TRBJ2-1; 13 bases are a match to TRBD2. This CDR3 is built from 15 residues. The V and J ends lost 3 bases and 9 bases, in that order; junction bases with no gene match: 5. Germline V gene lookup returns CDR1 KGHSH and CDR2 LQKENI. For the CDR3, the DNA is TGTGCCAGCTCACCTGGACTAGCGGGAGTAGGTGAGCAGTTCTTC. Protein sequence: CASSPGLAGVGEQFF.